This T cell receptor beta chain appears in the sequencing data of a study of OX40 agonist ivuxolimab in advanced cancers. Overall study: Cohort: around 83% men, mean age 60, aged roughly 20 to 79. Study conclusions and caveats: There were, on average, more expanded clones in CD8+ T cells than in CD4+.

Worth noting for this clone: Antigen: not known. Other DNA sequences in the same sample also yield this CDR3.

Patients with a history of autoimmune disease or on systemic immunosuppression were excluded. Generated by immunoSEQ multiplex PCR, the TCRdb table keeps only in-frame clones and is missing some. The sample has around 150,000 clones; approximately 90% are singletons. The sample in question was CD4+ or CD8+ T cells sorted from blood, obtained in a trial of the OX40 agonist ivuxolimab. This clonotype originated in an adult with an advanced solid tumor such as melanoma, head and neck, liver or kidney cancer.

CDR3 DNA: TGCGCCAGCAGCTTGGCAGGGGACAGCAATCAGCCCCAGCATTTT. Translating gives CASSLAGDSNQPQHF. This chain links TRBV5-1 with TRBJ1-5; perhaps TRBD1 as D (6 bases). This CDR3 has 15 residues. Germline CDR1 is SGHRS and CDR2 is YFSETQ. V lost 0 bases and J lost 1, with 8 bases in between.